This TCR beta chain was sequenced in a study of PD-1 blockade in classical Hodgkin lymphoma. General study results and limits: Those achieving complete response showed baseline diversity like newly diagnosed patients. Reported findings placed baseline TCR diversity lower in newly diagnosed patients (compared with healthy donors). CD4+ but not CD8+ TCR diversity rose significantly by C4D1.

Regarding this clone: Its antigen is not known.

The V end lost 4 bases, the J end lost 0 bases, and 12 bases lay between the germline ends. Germline V gives CDR1 MNHEY, CDR2 SVGAGI. The CDR3 extends over 15 amino acids. There was relapse after autologous stem cell transplantation in every patient, and there was variation in brentuximab vedotin exposure. Profiled with immunoSEQ multiplex PCR; TCRdb holds only in-frame clones, not every one. Found here are tens of thousands of clones, over 55% of them singletons; the top ten hold less than 4%. The sequence was obtained from a human donor with classical Hodgkin lymphoma. The sequencing used peripheral blood mononuclear cells (PBMCs), collected at baseline. The chain employs TRBV6-5 and TRBJ1-2; D is unclear. CDR3 sequence (DNA): TGTGCCAGCAGTTTTACCTCTCGAACTAACTATGGCTACACCTTC. Translated: CASSFTSRTNYGYTF.